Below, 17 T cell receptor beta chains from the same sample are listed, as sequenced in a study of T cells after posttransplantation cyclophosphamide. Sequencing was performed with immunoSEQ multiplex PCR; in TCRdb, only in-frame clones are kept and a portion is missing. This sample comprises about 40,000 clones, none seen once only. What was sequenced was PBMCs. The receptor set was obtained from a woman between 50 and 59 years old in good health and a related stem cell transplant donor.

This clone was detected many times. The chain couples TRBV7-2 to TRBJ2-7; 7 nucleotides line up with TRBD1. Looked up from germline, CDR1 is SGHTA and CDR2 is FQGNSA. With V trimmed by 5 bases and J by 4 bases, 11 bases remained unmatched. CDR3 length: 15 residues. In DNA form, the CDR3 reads TGTGCCAGCAGCCCGACTTGGGACAGATTATACGAGCAGTACTTC. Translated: CASSPTWDRLYEQYF.

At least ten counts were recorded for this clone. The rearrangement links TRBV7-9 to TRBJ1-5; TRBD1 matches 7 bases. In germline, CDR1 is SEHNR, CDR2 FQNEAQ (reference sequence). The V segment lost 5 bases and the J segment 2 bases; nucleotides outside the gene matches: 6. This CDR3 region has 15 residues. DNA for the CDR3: TGTGCCAGCAGCGGCAGGGACAGTGGCAATCAGCCCCAGCATTTT. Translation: CASSGRDSGNQPQHF.

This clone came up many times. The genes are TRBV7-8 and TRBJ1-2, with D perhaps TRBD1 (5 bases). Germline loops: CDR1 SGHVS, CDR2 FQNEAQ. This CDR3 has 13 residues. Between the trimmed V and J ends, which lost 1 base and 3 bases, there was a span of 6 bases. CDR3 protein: CASSLGRDYGYTF. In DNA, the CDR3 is TGTGCCAGCAGCTTAGGCAGGGACTATGGCTACACCTTC.

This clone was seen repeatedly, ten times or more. The DNA of the CDR3 is TGTGCCAGCAGCCCGTCTAGTCTCGGTTCGATGGAGCAGTTCTTC. Translated: CASSPSSLGSMEQFF. V and J are TRBV7-2 and TRBJ2-1; D is unclear. V was clipped by 5 bases and J by 10 bases, with 21 bases between them. CDR3 size: 15 residues. Germline loops: CDR1 SGHTA, CDR2 FQGNSA.

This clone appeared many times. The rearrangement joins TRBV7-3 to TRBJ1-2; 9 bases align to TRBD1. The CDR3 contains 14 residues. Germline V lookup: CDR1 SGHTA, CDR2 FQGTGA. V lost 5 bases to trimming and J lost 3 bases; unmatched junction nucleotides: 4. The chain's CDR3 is CASSPDRGDYGYTF. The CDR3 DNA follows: TGTGCCAGCAGCCCGGACAGGGGCGACTATGGCTACACCTTC.

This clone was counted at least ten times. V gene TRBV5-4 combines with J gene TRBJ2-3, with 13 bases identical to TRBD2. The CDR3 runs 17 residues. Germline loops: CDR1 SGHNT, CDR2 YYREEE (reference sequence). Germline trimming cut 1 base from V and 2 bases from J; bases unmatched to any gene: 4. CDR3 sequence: CASSLKTSGGATDTQYF. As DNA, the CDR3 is TGTGCCAGCAGCTTGAAAACTAGCGGGGGGGCCACAGATACGCAGTATTTT.

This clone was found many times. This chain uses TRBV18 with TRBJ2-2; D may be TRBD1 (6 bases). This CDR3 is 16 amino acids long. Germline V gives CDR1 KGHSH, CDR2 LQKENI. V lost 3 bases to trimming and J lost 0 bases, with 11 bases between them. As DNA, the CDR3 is TGTGCCAGCTCACCGGGGGCCGCCGCGAACACCGGGGAGCTGTTTTTT. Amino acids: CASSPGAAANTGELFF.

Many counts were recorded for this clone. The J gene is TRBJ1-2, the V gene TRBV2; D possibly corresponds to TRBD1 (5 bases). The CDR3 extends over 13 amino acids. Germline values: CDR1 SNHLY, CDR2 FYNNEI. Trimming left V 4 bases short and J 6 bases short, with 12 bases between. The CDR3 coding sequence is TGTGCCAGCAGTGGGTCAGGGCGGCATGGCTACACCTTC. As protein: CASSGSGRHGYTF. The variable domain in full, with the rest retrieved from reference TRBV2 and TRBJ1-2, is EPEVTQTPSHQVTQMGQEVILRCVPISNHLYFYWYRQILGQKVEFLVSFYNNEISEKSEIFDDQFSVERPDGSNFTLKIRSTKLEDSAMYFCASSGSGRHGYTFGSGTRLTVV.

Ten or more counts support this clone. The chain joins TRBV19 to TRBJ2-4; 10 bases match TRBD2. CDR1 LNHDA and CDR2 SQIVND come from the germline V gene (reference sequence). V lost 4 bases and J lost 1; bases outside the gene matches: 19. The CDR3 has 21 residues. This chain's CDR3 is CASSSWPVAGGVPLAKNIQYF. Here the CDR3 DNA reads TGTGCCAGTAGTAGCTGGCCCGTAGCGGGGGGCGTCCCCCTGGCCAAAAACATTCAGTACTTC.

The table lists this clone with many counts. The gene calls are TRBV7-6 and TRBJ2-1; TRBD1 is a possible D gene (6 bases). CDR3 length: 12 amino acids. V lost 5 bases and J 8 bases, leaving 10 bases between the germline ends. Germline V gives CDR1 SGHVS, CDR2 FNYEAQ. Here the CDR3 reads CASSPHRDEQFF. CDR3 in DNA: TGTGCCAGCAGCCCGCACAGGGATGAGCAGTTCTTC.

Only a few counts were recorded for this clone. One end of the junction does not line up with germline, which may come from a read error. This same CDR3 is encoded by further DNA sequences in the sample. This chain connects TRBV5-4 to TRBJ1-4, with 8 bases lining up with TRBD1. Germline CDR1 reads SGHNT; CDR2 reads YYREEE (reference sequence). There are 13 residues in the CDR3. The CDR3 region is CASSSDRDSKLFF. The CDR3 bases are TGCGCCAGCAGCTCGGACAGGGACAGCAAACTGTTTTTT. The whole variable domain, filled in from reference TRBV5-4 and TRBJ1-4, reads ETGVTQSPTHLIKTRGQQVTLRCSSQSGHNTVSWYQQALGQGPQFIFQYYREEENGRGNFPPRFSGLQFPNYSSELNVNALELDDSALYLCASSSDRDSKLFFGSGTQLSVL.

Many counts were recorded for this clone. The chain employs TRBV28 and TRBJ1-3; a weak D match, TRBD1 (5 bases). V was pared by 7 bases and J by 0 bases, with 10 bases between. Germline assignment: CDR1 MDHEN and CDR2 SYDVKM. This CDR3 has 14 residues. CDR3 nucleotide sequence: TGTGCCAGCATGGGGGGGGGCTCTGGAAACACCATATATTTT. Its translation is CASMGGGSGNTIYF.

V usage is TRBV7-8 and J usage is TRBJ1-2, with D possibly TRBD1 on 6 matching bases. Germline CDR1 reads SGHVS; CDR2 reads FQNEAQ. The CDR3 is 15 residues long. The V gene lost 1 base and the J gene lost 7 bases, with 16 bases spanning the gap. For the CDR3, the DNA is TGTGCCAGCAGCTTAGTGGCGGGGGCAACGGGTGGCTACACCTTC. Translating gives CASSLVAGATGGYTF.

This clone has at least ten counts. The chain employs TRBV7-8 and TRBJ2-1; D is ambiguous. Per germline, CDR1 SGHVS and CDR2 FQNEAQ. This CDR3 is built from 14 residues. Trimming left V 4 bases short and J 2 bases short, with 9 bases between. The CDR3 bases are TGTGCCAGCAGCTCCTCTAGAGCCTACAATGAGCAGTTCTTC. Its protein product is CASSSSRAYNEQFF.

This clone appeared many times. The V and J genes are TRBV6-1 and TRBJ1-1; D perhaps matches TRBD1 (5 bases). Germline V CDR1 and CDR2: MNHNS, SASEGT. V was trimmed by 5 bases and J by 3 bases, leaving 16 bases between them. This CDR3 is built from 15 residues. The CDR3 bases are TGTGCCAGCAGTTCCCGGACATTTGGAGACACTGAAGCTTTCTTT. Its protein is CASSSRTFGDTEAFF.

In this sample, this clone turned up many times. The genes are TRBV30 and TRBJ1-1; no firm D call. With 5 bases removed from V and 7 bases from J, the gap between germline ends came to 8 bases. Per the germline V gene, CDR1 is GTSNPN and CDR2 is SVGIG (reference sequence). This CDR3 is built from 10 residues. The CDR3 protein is CAWGRYEAFF. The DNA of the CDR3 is TGTGCCTGGGGCCGATATGAAGCTTTCTTT.

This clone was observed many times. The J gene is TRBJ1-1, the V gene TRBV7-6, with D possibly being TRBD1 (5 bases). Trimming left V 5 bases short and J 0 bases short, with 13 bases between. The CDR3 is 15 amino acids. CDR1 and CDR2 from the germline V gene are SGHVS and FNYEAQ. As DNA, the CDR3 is TGTGCCAGCAGCCCCCCCCGACAGTTGAACACTGAAGCTTTCTTT. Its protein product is CASSPPRQLNTEAFF.